The clone carrying this TCR beta chain has more than one count but fewer than ten. The sample belongs to a study of response to subunit inactivated influenza vaccine. The germline gives CDR1 ENHRY, CDR2 SYGVKD. Trimming left V 10 bases short and J 5 bases short, with 17 bases between. The CDR3 length is 13 residues. TCRdb re-analysed the RT-PCR reads in MiXCR, keeping a single row per CDR3 protein. Of approximately 500,000 distinct CDR3 sequences in the sample, 10% to 15% are singletons; the top ten hold about 12%. This receptor was obtained from a man aged 50-59 years who received an inactivated influenza vaccine. The chain employs TRBV10-3 and TRBJ1-2, with D hard to call. Sequencing was performed on PBMCs from blood, taken more than 35 days after vaccination. This CDR3 is CANLTDVRYGYTF. CDR3 sequence (DNA): TGTGCCAACCTGACGGACGTCAGGTATGGCTACACCTTC.